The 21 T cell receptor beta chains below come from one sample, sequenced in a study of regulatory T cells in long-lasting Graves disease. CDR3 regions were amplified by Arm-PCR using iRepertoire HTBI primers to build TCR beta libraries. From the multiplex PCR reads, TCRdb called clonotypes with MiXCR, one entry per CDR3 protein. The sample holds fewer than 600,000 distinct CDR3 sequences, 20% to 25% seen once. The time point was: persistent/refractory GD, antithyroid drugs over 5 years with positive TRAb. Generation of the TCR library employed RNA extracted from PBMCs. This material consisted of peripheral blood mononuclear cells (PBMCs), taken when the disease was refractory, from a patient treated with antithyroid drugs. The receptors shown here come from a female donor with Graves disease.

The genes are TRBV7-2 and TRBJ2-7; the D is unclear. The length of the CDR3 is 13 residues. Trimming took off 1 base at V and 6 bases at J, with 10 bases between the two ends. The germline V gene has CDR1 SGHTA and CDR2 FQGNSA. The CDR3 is CASSLVLASEQYF. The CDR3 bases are TGTGCCAGCAGCTTAGTATTGGCCAGCGAGCAGTACTTC.

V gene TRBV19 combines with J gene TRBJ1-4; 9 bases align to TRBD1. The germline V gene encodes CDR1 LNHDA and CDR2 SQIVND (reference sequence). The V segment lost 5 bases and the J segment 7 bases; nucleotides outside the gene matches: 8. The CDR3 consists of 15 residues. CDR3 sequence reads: CASSRPGTGSEKLFF. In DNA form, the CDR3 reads TGTGCCAGTAGTCGTCCCGGGACAGGGTCTGAAAAACTGTTTTTT.

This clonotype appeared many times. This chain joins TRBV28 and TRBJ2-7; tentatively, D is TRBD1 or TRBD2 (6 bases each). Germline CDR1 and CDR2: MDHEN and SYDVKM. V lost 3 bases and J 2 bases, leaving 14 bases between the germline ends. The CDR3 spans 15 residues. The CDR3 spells CASSLRGEAAYEQYF. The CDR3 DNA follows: TGTGCCAGCAGTTTGAGGGGGGAAGCTGCCTACGAGCAGTACTTC.

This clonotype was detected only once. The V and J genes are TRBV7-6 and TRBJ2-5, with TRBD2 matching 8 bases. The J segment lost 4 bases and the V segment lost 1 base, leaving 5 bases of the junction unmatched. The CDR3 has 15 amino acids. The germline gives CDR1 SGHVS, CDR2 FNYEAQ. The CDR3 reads CASSLGGGMGETQYF. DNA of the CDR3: TGTGCCAGCAGCTTAGGCGGGGGGATGGGAGAGACCCAGTACTTC.

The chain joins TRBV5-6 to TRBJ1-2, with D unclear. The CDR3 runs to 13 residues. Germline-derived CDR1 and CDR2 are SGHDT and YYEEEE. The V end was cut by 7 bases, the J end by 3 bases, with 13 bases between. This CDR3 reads CASYLTRYYGYTF. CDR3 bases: TGTGCCAGCTACTTGACTCGGTACTATGGCTACACCTTC. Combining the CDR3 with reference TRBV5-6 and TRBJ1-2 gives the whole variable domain DAGVTQSPTHLIKTRGQQVTLRCSPKSGHDTVSWYQQALGQGPQFIFQYYEEEERQRGNFPDRFSGHQFPNYSSELNVNALLLGDSALYLCASYLTRYYGYTFGSGTRLTVV.

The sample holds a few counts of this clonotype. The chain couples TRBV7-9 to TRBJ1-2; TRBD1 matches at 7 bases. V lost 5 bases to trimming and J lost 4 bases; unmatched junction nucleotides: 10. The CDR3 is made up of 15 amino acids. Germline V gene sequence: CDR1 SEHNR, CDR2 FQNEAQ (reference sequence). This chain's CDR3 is CASSLTGQIIYGYTF. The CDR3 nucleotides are TGTGCCAGCAGCCTAACGGGACAGATAATCTATGGCTACACCTTC.

This CDR3 reads CASSLNGGLSYNEQFF. CDR3 nucleotides: TGTGCCAGCAGCCTTAACGGGGGGCTCTCCTACAATGAGCAGTTCTTC. The J gene is TRBJ2-1, the V gene TRBV7-2, with D possibly being TRBD2 (7 bases). Germline V lookup: CDR1 SGHTA, CDR2 FQGNSA. Trimming cost V 5 bases and J 0 bases, with 14 bases left between them. CDR3 length equals 16 residues.

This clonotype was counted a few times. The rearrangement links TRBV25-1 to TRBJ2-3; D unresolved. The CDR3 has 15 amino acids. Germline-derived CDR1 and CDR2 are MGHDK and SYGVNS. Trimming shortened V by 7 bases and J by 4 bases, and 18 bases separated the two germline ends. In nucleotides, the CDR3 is TGTGCCAGCACGCCAAGGACCCTAACGGCAGATACGCAGTATTTT. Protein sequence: CASTPRTLTADTQYF.

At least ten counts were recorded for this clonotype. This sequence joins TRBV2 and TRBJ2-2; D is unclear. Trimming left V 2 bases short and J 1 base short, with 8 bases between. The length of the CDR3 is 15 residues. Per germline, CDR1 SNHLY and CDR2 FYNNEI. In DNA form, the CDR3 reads TGTGCCAGCAGTGAATTGACAATGAACACCGGGGAGCTGTTTTTT. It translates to CASSELTMNTGELFF.

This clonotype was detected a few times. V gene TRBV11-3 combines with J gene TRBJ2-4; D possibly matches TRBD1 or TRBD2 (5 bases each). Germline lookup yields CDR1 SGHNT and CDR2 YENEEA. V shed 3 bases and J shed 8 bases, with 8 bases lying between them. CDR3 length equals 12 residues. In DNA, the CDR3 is TGTGCCAGCAGCTTGGGGGAGCACATTCAGTACTTC. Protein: CASSLGEHIQYF.

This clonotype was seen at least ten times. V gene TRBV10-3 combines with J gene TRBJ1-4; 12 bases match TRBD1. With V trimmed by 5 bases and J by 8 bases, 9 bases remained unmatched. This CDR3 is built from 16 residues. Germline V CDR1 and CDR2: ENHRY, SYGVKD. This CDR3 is CAISPGQGARNEKLFF. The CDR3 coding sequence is TGTGCCATCAGTCCGGGACAGGGGGCGAGGAACGAAAAACTGTTTTTT.

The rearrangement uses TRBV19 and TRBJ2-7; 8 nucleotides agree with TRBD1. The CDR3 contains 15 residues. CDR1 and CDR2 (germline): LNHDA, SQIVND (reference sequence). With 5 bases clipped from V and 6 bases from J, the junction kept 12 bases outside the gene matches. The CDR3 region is CASSPRTGSFIEQYF. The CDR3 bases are TGTGCCAGTAGTCCTCGGACAGGGAGCTTTATCGAGCAGTACTTC.

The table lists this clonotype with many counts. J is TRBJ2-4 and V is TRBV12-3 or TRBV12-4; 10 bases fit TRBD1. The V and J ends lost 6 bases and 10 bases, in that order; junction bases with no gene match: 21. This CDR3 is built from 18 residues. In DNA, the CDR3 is TGTGCCAGCAGCCCAAACGGAGGGGGACAGGGGTACAGGTTTATTCAGTACTTC. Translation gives CASSPNGGGQGYRFIQYF.

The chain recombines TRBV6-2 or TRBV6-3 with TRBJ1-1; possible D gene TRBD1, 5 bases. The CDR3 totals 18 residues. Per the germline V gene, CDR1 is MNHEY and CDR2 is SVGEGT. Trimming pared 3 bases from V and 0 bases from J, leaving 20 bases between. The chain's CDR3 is CASSYLTGGRGMNTEAFF. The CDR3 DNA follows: TGTGCCAGCAGTTATCTAACGGGCGGGAGGGGTATGAACACTGAAGCTTTCTTT.

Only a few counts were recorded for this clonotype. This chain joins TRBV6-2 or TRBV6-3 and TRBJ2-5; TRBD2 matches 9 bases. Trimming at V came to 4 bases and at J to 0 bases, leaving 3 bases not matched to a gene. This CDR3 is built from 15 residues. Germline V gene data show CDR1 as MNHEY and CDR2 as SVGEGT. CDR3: CASSSASGNQETQYF. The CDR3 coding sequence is TGTGCCAGCAGTTCGGCTAGCGGGAACCAAGAGACCCAGTACTTC.

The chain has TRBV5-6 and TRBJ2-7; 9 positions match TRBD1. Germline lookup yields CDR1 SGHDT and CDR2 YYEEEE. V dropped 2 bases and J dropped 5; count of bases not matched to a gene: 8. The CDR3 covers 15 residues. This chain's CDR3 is CASSLPGQGAHEQYF. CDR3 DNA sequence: TGTGCCAGCAGCTTACCGGGACAGGGAGCGCACGAGCAGTACTTC.

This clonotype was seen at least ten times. The CDR3 bases are TGTGCCAGCAGTGAAGGAGGACAGAGCAATCAGCCCCAGCATTTT. As protein: CASSEGGQSNQPQHF. This chain uses TRBV2 with TRBJ1-5; TRBD1 is a possible D gene (6 bases). CDR3 size: 15 residues. Between the trimmed V and J ends, which lost 1 base and 1 base, there was a span of 8 bases. Germline V CDR1 and CDR2: SNHLY, FYNNEI.

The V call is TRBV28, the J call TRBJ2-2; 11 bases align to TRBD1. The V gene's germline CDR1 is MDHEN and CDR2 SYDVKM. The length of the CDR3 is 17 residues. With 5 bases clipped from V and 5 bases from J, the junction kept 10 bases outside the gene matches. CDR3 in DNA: TGTGCCAGCAGTCTCACTGGGACAGGGGGATGGACCGGGGAGCTGTTTTTT. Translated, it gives CASSLTGTGGWTGELFF.

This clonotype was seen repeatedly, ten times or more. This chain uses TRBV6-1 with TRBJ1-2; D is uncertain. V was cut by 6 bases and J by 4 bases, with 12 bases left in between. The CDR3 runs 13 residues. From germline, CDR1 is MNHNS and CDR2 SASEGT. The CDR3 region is CASSVDGGYGYTF. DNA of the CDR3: TGTGCCAGCAGCGTGGACGGCGGCTATGGCTACACCTTC.

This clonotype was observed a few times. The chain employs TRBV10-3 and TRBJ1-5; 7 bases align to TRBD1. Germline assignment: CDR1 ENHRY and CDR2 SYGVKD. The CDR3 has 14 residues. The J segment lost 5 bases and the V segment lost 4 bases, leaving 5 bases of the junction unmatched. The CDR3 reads CAISGQGGDQPQHF. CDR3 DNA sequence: TGTGCCATCAGTGGACAGGGCGGGGATCAGCCCCAGCATTTT.

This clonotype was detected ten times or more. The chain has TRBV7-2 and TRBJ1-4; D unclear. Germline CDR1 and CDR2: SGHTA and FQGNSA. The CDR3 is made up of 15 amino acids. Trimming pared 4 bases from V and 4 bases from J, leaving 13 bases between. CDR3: CASSSLAGLNEKLFF. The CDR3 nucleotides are TGTGCCAGCAGCTCGCTAGCCGGGCTTAATGAAAAACTGTTTTTT.